Below, 20 T cell receptor beta chains from the same sample are listed, as sequenced in a study of blood T cell repertoires in COVID-19 (TCRdb year 2020). Libraries came from the immunoSEQ multiplex PCR assay. The table was pulled from immuneACCESS by TCRdb, which kept in-frame rearrangements only. Such tables lose some clones; where checked, under half of the loss comes from unresolved V genes, and the rest has no known cause. Recorded for this sample are approximately 170,000 clones; under 80% of them occurred a single time. The ten largest clonotypes hold 2.5% to 3.5% of the sample. The sample was peripheral blood. These receptor sequences come from an elderly woman with acute or convalescent COVID-19.

The table lists this clone with a count of one. The chain uses TRBV24-1 and TRBJ2-2; 8 bases map to TRBD1. Germline V CDR1 and CDR2: KGHDR, SFDVKD. The CDR3 runs 16 residues. J lost 4 bases, V lost 4 bases, and 7 bases had no gene match. The CDR3 DNA reads TGTGCCACCAGTGACCTTGGACAGGGAATCACCGGGGAGCTGTTTTTT. Amino acids: CATSDLGQGITGELFF.

The J gene is TRBJ2-3, the V gene TRBV6-6, with 10 nucleotides matching TRBD2. CDR1 and CDR2 from the germline V gene are MNHNY and SVGAGI (reference sequence). V trimming: 2 bases; J trimming: 2 bases; junction bases outside the gene matches: 4. CDR3 size: 16 residues. CDR3 region: CASSYGLAGATDTQYF. CDR3 nucleotides: TGTGCCAGCAGTTACGGCCTAGCGGGAGCCACAGATACGCAGTATTTT.

This chain uses TRBV11-2 with TRBJ2-3, with TRBD2 identical over 11 bases. After removal of 5 bases from V and 4 bases from J, the junction contained 11 bases not matched to a gene. The CDR3 sequence is 17 residues long. The V gene's germline CDR1 is SGHAT and CDR2 FQNNGV. CDR3 in amino acids: CASSAYPTSGRADTQYF. In DNA form, the CDR3 reads TGTGCCAGCAGCGCCTACCCCACTAGCGGGAGAGCAGATACGCAGTATTTT.

The V call is TRBV5-1, the J call TRBJ1-3; 9 bases line up with TRBD1. Germline trimming cut 0 bases from V and 5 bases from J; bases unmatched to any gene: 0. The germline V gene has CDR1 SGHRS and CDR2 YFSETQ. This CDR3 is 14 amino acids long. The CDR3 DNA reads TGCGCCAGCAGCTTGGACAGGGGGCGAAACACCATATATTTT. Amino acids: CASSLDRGRNTIYF.

This clone appeared a few times. The J gene is TRBJ2-2, the V gene TRBV28; 7 bases are shared with TRBD1. This CDR3 is 15 amino acids long. With V trimmed by 4 bases and J by 2 bases, 4 bases remained unmatched. CDR1 MDHEN and CDR2 SYDVKM come from the germline V gene. The CDR3 loop is CASSSGQDNTGELFF. CDR3 DNA sequence: TGTGCCAGCAGTTCAGGACAGGATAACACCGGGGAGCTGTTTTTT.

The rearrangement uses TRBV6-6 and TRBJ1-1, with D perhaps matching TRBD1 (6 bases). Trimming cost V 5 bases and J 6 bases, with 16 bases left between them. Germline assignment: CDR1 MNHNY and CDR2 SVGAGI (reference sequence). The CDR3 length is 14 residues. DNA of the CDR3: TGTGCCAGCAGTCAAGGTCAGGCAGGGGCTGAAGCTTTCTTT. Amino acids: CASSQGQAGAEAFF.

The rearrangement links TRBV28 to TRBJ2-1, with 10 bases aligning to TRBD1. This CDR3 spans 15 amino acids. Germline V CDR1 and CDR2: MDHEN, SYDVKM. The V and J ends lost 3 bases and 1 base, in that order; junction bases with no gene match: 0. The CDR3 nucleotides are TGTGCCAGCAGTTTGGGACAGGGGTCCTACAATGAGCAGTTCTTC. The encoded protein is CASSLGQGSYNEQFF.

This clone was observed once. The chain uses TRBV7-9 and TRBJ2-2, with 9 bases identical to TRBD1. Per germline, CDR1 SEHNR and CDR2 FQNEAQ (reference sequence). V was pared by 1 base and J by 5 bases, with 5 bases of the junction left unmatched. The CDR3 has 16 residues. CDR3 in amino acids: CASSLVGQGITGELFF. Written as DNA, the CDR3 is TGTGCCAGCAGCTTAGTGGGACAGGGAATTACCGGGGAGCTGTTTTTT. The full variable domain, rest sourced from reference TRBV7-9 and TRBJ2-2, is DTGVSQNPRHKITKRGQNVTFRCDPISEHNRLYWYRQTLGQGPEFLTYFQNEAQLEKSRLLSDRFSAERPKGSFSTLEIQRTEQGDSAMYLCASSLVGQGITGELFFGEGSRLTVL.

This chain connects TRBV12-3 or TRBV12-4 to TRBJ2-1; 7 nucleotides line up with TRBD2. The ends lost 3 bases at V and 10 bases at J; junction bases unmatched: 6. The CDR3 is 13 residues long. Here the CDR3 DNA reads TGTGCCAGCAGTTTGTTGGCGGGAGTAGAGCAGTTCTTC. Protein sequence: CASSLLAGVEQFF.

The chain recombines TRBV9 with TRBJ2-1; the D is unclear. Germline-derived CDR1 and CDR2 are SGDLS and YYNGEE. V lost 3 bases, J lost 5 bases, and 12 bases lay in between. The CDR3 has 14 residues. The CDR3 sequence is CASSETNKNNEQFF. The CDR3 DNA reads TGTGCCAGCAGCGAAACAAATAAAAACAATGAGCAGTTCTTC.

The chain has TRBV5-8 and TRBJ2-2; D perhaps matches TRBD1 (7 bases). This CDR3 is built from 17 residues. The V end was cut by 1 base, the J end by 0 bases, with 13 bases between. Germline loops: CDR1 SGHTS, CDR2 YDEGEE. CDR3 nucleotides: TGTGCCAGCAGCTTGCGCAGGGGGACTTCGAACACCGGGGAGCTGTTTTTT. It is translated as CASSLRRGTSNTGELFF.

In DNA, the CDR3 is TGTGCCAGCAGACCAGTCCCCCGGACTAGCGGGATGGGCGGGGAGCTGTTTTTT. Residues: CASRPVPRTSGMGGELFF. V is TRBV28 and J is TRBJ2-2; 12 nucleotides align to TRBD2. V shed 6 bases, J shed 7 bases, and the junction held 15 bases outside the gene matches. From germline, CDR1 is MDHEN and CDR2 SYDVKM. There are 18 residues in the CDR3.

In its sample, this clone was seen a few times. The chain links TRBV7-3 to TRBJ2-5, with 8 bases matching TRBD2. V dropped 1 base and J dropped 11; count of bases not matched to a gene: 6. The CDR3 covers 13 residues. From germline, CDR1 is SGHTA and CDR2 FQGTGA. In nucleotides, the CDR3 is TGTGCCAGCAGCTTAAACCCAGGACTAGCACAGTACTTC. Amino acid sequence: CASSLNPGLAQYF.

The V gene is TRBV28, the J gene TRBJ1-5; 7 positions match TRBD1. CDR1 and CDR2 (germline): MDHEN, SYDVKM. The CDR3 covers 14 residues. V trimming: 6 bases; J trimming: 7 bases; junction bases outside the gene matches: 9. This chain's CDR3 is CASRTTGTTQPQHF. DNA for the CDR3: TGTGCCAGCAGGACGACAGGGACGACGCAGCCCCAGCATTTT.

J is TRBJ2-1 and V is TRBV4-3; TRBD2 might be the D (6 bases). The CDR3 is 14 amino acids. In germline, CDR1 is LGHNA, CDR2 YSLEER. V lost 0 bases and J 9 bases, leaving 12 bases between the germline ends. CDR3 coding DNA: TGCGCCAGCAGCCAAGATCAGGTAGCGGCTGAGCAGTTCTTC. It yields the protein CASSQDQVAAEQFF.

The rearrangement uses TRBV7-9 and TRBJ2-3, with 11 bases aligning to TRBD2. CDR1 is SEHNR, CDR2 FQNEAQ, per germline (reference sequence). V lost 4 bases, J lost 5 bases, and 8 bases stayed unmatched. This CDR3 has 16 residues. CDR3 DNA: TGTGCCAGCAGCTCAAATAGCGGGAGGGCCCTAGATACGCAGTATTTT. It is translated as CASSSNSGRALDTQYF. Full variable domain (remainder filled in from reference TRBV7-9 and TRBJ2-3): DTGVSQNPRHKITKRGQNVTFRCDPISEHNRLYWYRQTLGQGPEFLTYFQNEAQLEKSRLLSDRFSAERPKGSFSTLEIQRTEQGDSAMYLCASSSNSGRALDTQYFGPGTRLTVL.

In this sample, this clone turned up once. V is TRBV7-9 and J is TRBJ1-2; 7 nucleotides match TRBD1. V lost 1 base and J lost 0; bases outside the gene matches: 5. The CDR3 loop spans 16 amino acids. In germline, CDR1 is SEHNR, CDR2 FQNEAQ (reference sequence). CDR3 nucleotide sequence: TGTGCCAGCAGCTTAGTAGGGGACAGCTCTAACTATGGCTACACCTTC. Protein sequence: CASSLVGDSSNYGYTF.

This sequence joins TRBV27 and TRBJ2-5; D is possibly TRBD1 (6 bases). Per germline, CDR1 MNHEY and CDR2 SMNVEV (reference sequence). The V end was cut by 5 bases, the J end by 5 bases, with 18 bases between. The CDR3 spans 15 residues. CDR3: CASSLRPGDGETQYF. CDR3 DNA: TGTGCCAGCAGTCTACGACCAGGGGATGGGGAGACCCAGTACTTC.

The chain joins TRBV24-1 to TRBJ2-3; TRBD2 agrees at 13 bases. Germline CDR1 and CDR2: KGHDR and SFDVKD. This CDR3 has 18 amino acids. V was pared by 3 bases and J by 7 bases, with 12 bases of the junction left unmatched. The CDR3 reads CATSDTSKTSGRANTQYF. CDR3 nucleotide sequence: TGTGCCACCAGTGATACGTCGAAAACTAGCGGGAGGGCCAATACGCAGTATTTT.

On this clone: A much larger clonotype is one base distant, so this may be a read error. V gene TRBV3-1 (or the pseudogene TRBV3-2) combines with J gene TRBJ1-1; D is ambiguous. This CDR3 spans 13 amino acids. Germline CDR1 LGHDT, CDR2 YNNKEL (reference sequence). V gave up 4 bases and J gave up 0 bases, with 6 bases separating them. The CDR3 loop is CASSPQLNTEAFF. CDR3 sequence (DNA): TGTGCCAGCAGCCCACAGTTGAACACTGAAGCTTTCTTT.